A selection of T cell receptor beta chains follows, all from one sample in a study of blood T cells in healthy people across ages. TCRdb re-derived calls from the 5' RACE reads in MiXCR, one entry per CDR3 protein. The sample consists of about 640,000 distinct CDR3 sequences, 58% of them appearing once. Sequenced material: blood. The source is a man between 60 and 75 years old in good health. The CDR3 runs from the conserved cysteine through the conserved F or W.

TRBV28,CASSKGRAGQETQYF
TRBV20-1,CSARGQGGGDAQYF
TRBV6-5,CASSYSTARTQYF
TRBV20-1,CSARYPGTGYEQYF
TRBV5-1,CASSRGDFANTGELFF
TRBV7-6,CASSPTGGGPRETQYF
TRBV4-2,CASSQDQTDTQYF
TRBV29-1,CSVAQGGDSPLHF
TRBV11-2,CASSLGWVGQETQYF
TRBV6-5,CASSYSGQRETQYF
TRBV28,CASSVRGQGETQYF
TRBV12-3/TRBV12-4,CASSPGQLNSPLHF
TRBV7-2,CASSTNSYYGYTF
TRBV20-1,CSAPPVGVYGYTF
TRBV20-1,CSQLAGGRVTDTQYF
TRBV14,CASSQEGQGLGNTEAFF
TRBV3-1,CASSPRTTSTDTQYF
TRBV4-1,CASSQAPTGLGEKLFF
TRBV27,CASSLNRERNIQYF
TRBV5-1,CASSPGPPLGTEAFF
TRBV12-3/TRBV12-4,CASSFEGGAQGTDTQYF
TRBV28,CASRQGQGEKLFF
TRBV10-3,CAISESTQGLYSYEQYF
TRBV10-2,CASSASRDTVDYGYTF
TRBV20-1,CSARDRTRVFGYTF